This note documents a single T cell receptor beta chain sequence. Antigen: not known. Some clones are missing from TCRdb's copy, which holds only in-frame ones; the method was immunoSEQ multiplex PCR. This repertoire shows over 55,000 clones, 80% to 85% found once; its top ten account for roughly 8.1%. The entry originates in a study of a mutant IDH1 vaccine in newly diagnosed glioma. About the study: Initiation of the vaccine course occurred 4-6 weeks after radiotherapy alone, or alongside temozolomide cycles. Earlier therapy was either radiotherapy, temozolomide, or both, and most got both.

As for time point: week 23, last vaccination. The vaccine gave 300 ug of a 20-mer mutant IDH1 peptide subcutaneously per dose. The trim removed 2 bases at V and 3 bases at J, leaving 9 bases unmatched. This CDR3 is built from 17 residues. The V gene is TRBV6-7, the J gene TRBJ2-5; 10 nucleotides align to TRBD1. TRBV6-7 is an open reading frame, and its role is uncertain. The material sequenced was PBMCs, taken from a glioma patient whose treatment included an IDH1 peptide vaccine. The sequence was obtained from a woman aged 40 to 50 with glioma. Some clones in this sample may be carry-over from other donors' samples. The CDR3 nucleotides read TGTGCCAGCAGTTACGGCGGACAGGGGGAAGAGGAAGAGACCCAGTACTTC. Its translation is CASSYGGQGEEEETQYF.